A selection of T cell receptor beta chains follows, all from one sample in a study of blood T cell repertoires in COVID-19. Libraries were prepared by immunoSEQ multiplex PCR; TCRdb keeps only in-frame clonotypes and omits some of them. The sample shows approximately 100,000 clones, 88% of them seen only once. Sample: peripheral blood. The receptors derive from a human donor in a cohort sampled during active COVID-19. The CDR3 runs from the conserved cysteine through the conserved F or W.

J gene	V gene	CDR3 protein
TRBJ2-7	TRBV7-6	CASSHGGYYEQYF
TRBJ2-7	TRBV14	CASSPSWLASRYEQYF
TRBJ2-3	TRBV7-6	CASSRMSGRNTDTQYF
TRBJ2-7	TRBV19	CASSINRGTYEQYF
TRBJ2-1	TRBV11-2	CASTRLAGGRNEQFF
TRBJ1-5	TRBV19	CASSIGGQRNQPQHF
TRBJ1-1	TRBV6-6	CASSYAGQGNTEAFF
TRBJ2-1	TRBV6-2/TRBV6-3	CASSYSPPSGIYNEQFF
TRBJ2-3	TRBV3-1/TRBV3-2	CASSQASDTQYF
TRBJ1-2	TRBV6-1	CASSEMVQGYGYTF
TRBJ1-6	TRBV6-1	CASSARDRGPNSPLHF
TRBJ2-7	TRBV7-9	CASSSRSGQGALSEQYF
TRBJ2-7	TRBV28	CASSVVVSREQYF
TRBJ1-5	TRBV6-1	CASSEMDRTNQPQHF
TRBJ2-7	TRBV29-1	CSVEGGGQNFYGQYF
TRBJ1-1	TRBV14	CASSQVRGGKNTEAFF
TRBJ1-2	TRBV5-1	CASSKGQVDGYTF
TRBJ1-2	TRBV6-4	CASSEGQGKNYGYTF
TRBJ2-3	TRBV10-3	CAIKEARGTDTQYF
TRBJ1-5	TRBV18	CASSPRTGEVNQPQHF
TRBJ2-3	TRBV6-5	CASSYYTDRDTQYF
TRBJ2-1	TRBV30	CAWAQWAFDEQFF
TRBJ1-1	TRBV10-3	CAISENGLNTEAFF
TRBJ2-5	TRBV6-2/TRBV6-3	CASSRGLAGGGSKTQYF
TRBJ1-2	TRBV29-1	CSVDLTGGADGYTF
TRBJ1-1	TRBV2	CASSEGQGLAFF
TRBJ2-7	TRBV6-1	CASSEALLAGAEQYF
TRBJ2-7	TRBV19	CASSIRGTTLYEQYF